A single sample is the source of the 10 T cell receptor beta chains below, sequenced in a study of blood T cells in healthy people across ages. With a J-beta primer mix and a sample-barcoded 5' primer, a second PCR ran 7 to 11 cycles. TCRdb re-derived calls from the 5' RACE reads in MiXCR, one entry per CDR3 protein. This sample yields about 680,000 distinct CDR3 sequences, of which around half are seen a single time; roughly 31% belongs to the top ten. Specimen: blood. The receptors derive from an older woman in good health.

This clonotype was counted only a few times. J is TRBJ2-1 and V is TRBV27, with unresolved D. This CDR3 is 15 amino acids long. Germline CDR1 is MNHEY and CDR2 is SMNVEV (reference sequence). V lost 3 bases and J lost 9, with 18 bases in between. CDR3 sequence: CASSLFGVMSSEQFF. The CDR3 DNA follows: TGTGCCAGCAGTTTGTTTGGGGTCATGTCAAGTGAGCAGTTCTTC.

A single count supports this clonotype. This sequence joins TRBV6-5 and TRBJ2-1; maybe TRBD2 (5 bases). The V and J ends lost 6 bases and 8 bases respectively, with 14 bases between them. The CDR3 runs 13 residues. From germline, CDR1 is MNHEY and CDR2 SVGAGI. CDR3 residues: CASRRARIDEQFF. The CDR3 bases are TGTGCCAGCAGGAGGGCCCGAATCGATGAGCAGTTCTTC.

The chain couples TRBV20-1 to TRBJ2-3; 7 bases match TRBD2. Trimming took 0 bases from V and 2 from J; bases not matched to a gene: 8. CDR3 length: 16 residues. Germline lookup yields CDR1 DFQATT and CDR2 SNEGSKA (reference sequence). The CDR3 is CSARDPTSELTDTQYF. CDR3 in DNA: TGCAGTGCTAGAGATCCAACTAGCGAACTCACAGATACGCAGTATTTT.

The chain employs TRBV20-1 and TRBJ2-7; 9 bases agree with TRBD1. V lost 6 bases and J lost 4; bases outside the gene matches: 7. This CDR3 spans 13 amino acids. Per the germline V gene, CDR1 is DFQATT and CDR2 is SNEGSKA (reference sequence). The CDR3 coding sequence is TGCAGTGCGACGGACAGGGGCCAATACGAGCAGTACTTC. Residues: CSATDRGQYEQYF.

The chain joins TRBV2 to TRBJ2-7, with TRBD1 identical over 8 bases. CDR1 and CDR2 (germline): SNHLY, FYNNEI. This CDR3 comprises 14 residues. After removal of 7 bases from V and 6 bases from J, the junction contained 11 bases not matched to a gene. CDR3 DNA sequence: TGTGCCAGCACGAGGGTGGCAGGGGGCGCCGAGCAGTACTTC. This gives the protein CASTRVAGGAEQYF.

This clonotype was detected only a few times. The rearrangement joins TRBV7-2 to TRBJ2-2; D is unclear. The V end was cut by 3 bases, the J end by 6 bases, with 14 bases between. This CDR3 region has 15 residues. The germline CDR1 and CDR2 sequences are SGHTA and FQGNSA. The DNA of the CDR3 is TGTGCCAGCAGCTTGTGGGGTCCTAGTCCCGGGGAGCTGTTTTTT. Translated, it gives CASSLWGPSPGELFF.

The table lists this clonotype with a few counts. The chain has TRBV5-6 and TRBJ2-7; unclear D gene. Trimming pared 4 bases from V and 4 bases from J, leaving 21 bases between. The length of the CDR3 is 16 residues. Germline V gene sequence: CDR1 SGHDT, CDR2 YYEEEE. As DNA, the CDR3 is TGTGCCAGCAGCCAAAGTTGGGGATTAGGTGTGTACGAGCAGTACTTC. It codes for CASSQSWGLGVYEQYF.

The V call is TRBV27, the J call TRBJ1-4, with unresolved D. V lost 5 bases and J 7 bases, leaving 14 bases between the germline ends. CDR3 length: 14 residues. The germline V gene encodes CDR1 MNHEY and CDR2 SMNVEV (reference sequence). The CDR3 DNA is TGTGCCAGCAGTCCCTCGAGGGCTCTTGAAAAACTGTTTTTT. It codes for CASSPSRALEKLFF.

This clonotype appeared a few times. The CDR3 DNA reads TGCGCCAGCAGCTTGGAGGGCGGGTCTCAGGAAAAACTGTTTTTT. Protein: CASSLEGGSQEKLFF. The rearrangement links TRBV5-1 to TRBJ1-4, with D unclear. This CDR3 spans 15 amino acids. V was cut by 0 bases and J by 8 bases, with 14 bases left in between. CDR1 is SGHRS, CDR2 YFSETQ, per germline.

The chain combines TRBV20-1 with TRBJ2-1, with a possible D match to TRBD1 (6 bases). The CDR3 has 13 amino acids. Deletions cut 3 bases from V and 4 bases from J, with 10 bases between. The germline V gene encodes CDR1 DFQATT and CDR2 SNEGSKA (reference sequence). The CDR3 is CSARPTGYNEQFF. For the CDR3, the DNA is TGCAGTGCTAGGCCGACAGGATACAATGAGCAGTTCTTC.